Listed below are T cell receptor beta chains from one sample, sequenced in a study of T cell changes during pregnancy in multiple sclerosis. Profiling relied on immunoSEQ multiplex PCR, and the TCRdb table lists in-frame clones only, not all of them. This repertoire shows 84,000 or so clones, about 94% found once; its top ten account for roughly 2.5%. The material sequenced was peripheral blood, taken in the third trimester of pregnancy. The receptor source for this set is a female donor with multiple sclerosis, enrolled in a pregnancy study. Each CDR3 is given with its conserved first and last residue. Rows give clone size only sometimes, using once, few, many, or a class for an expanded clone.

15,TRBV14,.,CASSQVVQGNYGYTF
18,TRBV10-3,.,CAISESTLSGGEEETQYF
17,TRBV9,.,CASSVDPGTGVQETQYF
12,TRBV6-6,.,CASSRTAYEQYF
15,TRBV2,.,CASSEGQGEIYGYTF
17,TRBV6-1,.,CASSDFRGAASYNEQFF
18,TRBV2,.,CASSEWVPGQGANYGYTF
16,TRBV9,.,CASSPRLAGATGEQFF
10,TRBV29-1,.,CSAGDYEQYF
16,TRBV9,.,CASSEQGQAYNSPLHF
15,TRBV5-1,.,CASSFVRDRSDEQYF
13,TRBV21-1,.,CASRDDGEPGYTF
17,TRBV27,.,CASSLVGPLPGGETQYF
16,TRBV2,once,CASSEEGLGTYNEQFF
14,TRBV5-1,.,CASSGSGGDTEAFF
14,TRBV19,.,CASREDRENTEAFF
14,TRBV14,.,CASSLGSSGGTQYF
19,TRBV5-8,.,CASSLETTSGGLSYNEQFF
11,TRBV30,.,CAWKLQDEQYF
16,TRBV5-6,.,CASSTDSRRGNSPLHF
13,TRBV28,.,CASSGGQRDTIYF
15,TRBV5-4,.,CASSLFLSGTDTQYF
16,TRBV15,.,CATSDEASSYNSPLHF
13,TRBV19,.,CASTGQGYHEQYF
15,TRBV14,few,CASSQGLRGRYEQYF
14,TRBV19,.,CATARDISNYGYTF
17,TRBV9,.,CASSAGTGDYSNQPQHF
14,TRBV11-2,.,CASSLQQFNYEQYF
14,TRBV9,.,CASSAGGPTGELFF
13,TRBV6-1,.,CASSVRGAETQYF
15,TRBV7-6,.,CASSTTELPYNEQFF